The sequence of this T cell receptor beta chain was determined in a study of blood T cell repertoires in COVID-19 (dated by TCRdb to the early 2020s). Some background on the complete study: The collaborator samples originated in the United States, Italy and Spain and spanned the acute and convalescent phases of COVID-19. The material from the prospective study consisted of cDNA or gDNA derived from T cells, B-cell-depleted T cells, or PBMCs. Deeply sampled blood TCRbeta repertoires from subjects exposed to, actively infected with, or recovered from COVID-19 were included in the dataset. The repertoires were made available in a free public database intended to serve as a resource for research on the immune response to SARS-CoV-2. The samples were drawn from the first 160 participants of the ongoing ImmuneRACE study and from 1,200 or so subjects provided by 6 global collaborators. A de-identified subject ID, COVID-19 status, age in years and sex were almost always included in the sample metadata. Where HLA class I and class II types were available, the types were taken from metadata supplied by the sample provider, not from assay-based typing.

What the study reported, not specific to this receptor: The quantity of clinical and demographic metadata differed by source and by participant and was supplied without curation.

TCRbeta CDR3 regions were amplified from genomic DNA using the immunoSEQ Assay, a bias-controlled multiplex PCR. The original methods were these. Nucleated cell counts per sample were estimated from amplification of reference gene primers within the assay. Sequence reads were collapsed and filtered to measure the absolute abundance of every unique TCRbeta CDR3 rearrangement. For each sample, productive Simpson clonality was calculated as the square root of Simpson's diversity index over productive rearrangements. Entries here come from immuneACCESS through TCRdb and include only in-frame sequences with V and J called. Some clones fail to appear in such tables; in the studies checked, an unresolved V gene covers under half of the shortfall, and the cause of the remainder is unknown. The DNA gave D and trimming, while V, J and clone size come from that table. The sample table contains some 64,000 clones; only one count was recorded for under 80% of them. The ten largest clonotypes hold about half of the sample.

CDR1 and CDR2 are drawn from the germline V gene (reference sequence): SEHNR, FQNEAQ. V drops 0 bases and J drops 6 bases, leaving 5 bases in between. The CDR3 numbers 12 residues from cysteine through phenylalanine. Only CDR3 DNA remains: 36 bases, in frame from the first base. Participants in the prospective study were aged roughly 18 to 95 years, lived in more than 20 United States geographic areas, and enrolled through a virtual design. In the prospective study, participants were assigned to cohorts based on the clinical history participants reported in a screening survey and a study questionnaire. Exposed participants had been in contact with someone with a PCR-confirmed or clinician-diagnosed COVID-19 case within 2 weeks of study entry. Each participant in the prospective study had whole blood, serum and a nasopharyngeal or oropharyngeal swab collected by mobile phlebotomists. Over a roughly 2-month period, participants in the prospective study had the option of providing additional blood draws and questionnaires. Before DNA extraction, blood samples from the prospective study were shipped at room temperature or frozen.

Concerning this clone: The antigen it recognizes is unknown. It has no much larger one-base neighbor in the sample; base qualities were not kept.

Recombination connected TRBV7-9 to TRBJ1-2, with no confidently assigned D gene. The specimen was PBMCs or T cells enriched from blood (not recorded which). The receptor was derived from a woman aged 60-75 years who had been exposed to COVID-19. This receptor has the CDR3 CASSLAPNGYTF. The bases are TGTGCCAGCAGCTTAGCCCCAAATGGCTACACCTTC.